This TCR beta chain was captured by sequencing in a study of OX40 agonist ivuxolimab in advanced cancers. Across the whole study: Enrollees could have had prior anti-PD-1, anti-PD-L1 or anti-CTLA-4 therapy, which under 50% had received. Partial response was recorded in three patients: one hepatocellular carcinoma and two cutaneous melanoma cases. Findings of the study overall: On average, a greater number of expanded clones characterised CD8+ T cells relative to CD4+.

The protocol was immunoSEQ multiplex PCR, while the TCRdb copy is restricted to in-frame clones and leaves out a portion. This table has about 40,000 clones, 85% appearing once. Exclusion of a patient followed from autoimmune disease history or systemic immunosuppression. Germline-derived CDR1 and CDR2 are SEHNR and FQNEAQ (reference sequence). The CDR3 is 12 amino acids. With respect to this clone: Its antigen is undetermined. An end of the junction does not agree with germline; a read error may underlie this.

V usage is TRBV7-9 and J usage is TRBJ1-4; 9 nucleotides match TRBD1. The sequencing used CD4+ or CD8+ T cells sorted from blood, collected in a trial of the OX40 agonist ivuxolimab. The source is an adult with an advanced solid tumor such as melanoma, head and neck, liver or kidney cancer. CDR3 in DNA: TGTGCCAGCAGCTCCCCGGGACAGGGAGTAGTTTTT. Translated, it gives CASSSPGQGVVF.